The 17 T cell receptor beta chains reported below all come from one sample, sequenced in a study of blood T cell repertoires in COVID-19 (dated by TCRdb to 2019 to 2021). Library preparation used the immunoSEQ multiplex PCR assay. TCRdb took this table from immuneACCESS and kept in-frame rearrangements with V and J called. Such tables lack part of the clones; where checked against another copy, unresolved V genes explain under half of the gap, and the rest is unexplained. This sample is represented by 290,000 or so clones; 90% to 95% of them were singletons. Roughly 2.3% of the sample goes to the ten largest clones. Sequencing input: peripheral blood. These receptors came from a woman in her twenties or thirties with COVID-19, enrolled during active disease.

The chain is built from TRBV2 and TRBJ1-2, with D hard to call. The germline V and J ends were trimmed by 8 bases and 5 bases, with 15 bases remaining between them. The CDR3 totals 13 residues. In germline, CDR1 is SNHLY, CDR2 FYNNEI. In DNA form, the CDR3 reads TGTGCCAGCTCAGAGACTGCTCATTATGGCTACACCTTC. Translating gives CASSETAHYGYTF. The full variable domain, in which reference TRBV2 and TRBJ1-2 provide the parts outside the CDR3, is EPEVTQTPSHQVTQMGQEVILRCVPISNHLYFYWYRQILGQKVEFLVSFYNNEISEKSEIFDDQFSVERPDGSNFTLKIRSTKLEDSAMYFCASSETAHYGYTFGSGTRLTVV.

The chain joins TRBV9 to TRBJ1-6, with a possible D match to TRBD1 (5 bases). The CDR3 covers 15 residues. The V end lost 0 bases, the J end lost 6 bases, and 10 bases lay between the germline ends. Germline V gives CDR1 SGDLS, CDR2 YYNGEE. CDR3 DNA: TGTGCCAGCAGCGTAGGATGGGGGGTTAATTCACCCCTCCACTTT. Encoded protein: CASSVGWGVNSPLHF.

This chain joins TRBV21-1 and TRBJ1-4; TRBD1, the table's D call, was not compared with the DNA. TRBV21-1 is a pseudogene segment. This CDR3 is built from 14 residues. CDR3 nucleotide sequence: TGTGCCAGCAGCAAAGTCAGGGTCTGCGAAAAACTGTTTTTT. It translates to CASSKVRVCEKLFF.

This clone has a single count. The V call is TRBV27, the J call TRBJ2-1; D might be TRBD2 (6 bases). The germline V gene has CDR1 MNHEY and CDR2 SMNVEV (reference sequence). Deletions cut 0 bases from V and 0 bases from J, with 12 bases between. The CDR3 covers 17 residues. The CDR3 sequence is CASSLSFSGSSYNEQFF. The CDR3 coding sequence is TGTGCCAGCAGTTTATCCTTTAGCGGTTCCTCCTACAATGAGCAGTTCTTC.

V and J are TRBV14 and TRBJ1-2; D is ambiguous. This CDR3 region has 12 residues. Trimming removed 1 base from V and 8 bases from J, with 8 bases in between. CDR1 is SGHDN, CDR2 FVKESK, per germline. Here the CDR3 DNA reads TGTGCCAGCAGCCAAGTGGGAGGGGGCTACACCTTC. This sequence encodes CASSQVGGGYTF.

The chain is built from TRBV9 and TRBJ1-1; D perhaps matches TRBD1 (5 bases). Trimming shortened V by 4 bases and J by 6 bases, and 19 bases separated the two germline ends. Germline V CDR1 and CDR2: SGDLS, YYNGEE. The CDR3 spans 15 residues. In nucleotides, the CDR3 is TGTGCCAGCAGCCCTCCTGGGAGGGGAGTTGCTGAAGCTTTCTTT. Protein sequence: CASSPPGRGVAEAFF.

The chain couples TRBV2 to TRBJ1-5, with 8 bases aligning to TRBD1. Unmatched junction bases numbered 2, after V lost 4 bases and J lost 0 bases. The germline V gene encodes CDR1 SNHLY and CDR2 FYNNEI. The CDR3 contains 15 residues. The CDR3 reads CASSGQGYSNQPQHF. As DNA, the CDR3 is TGTGCCAGCAGTGGACAGGGGTATAGCAATCAGCCCCAGCATTTT. Combining the CDR3 with reference TRBV2 and TRBJ1-5 gives the whole variable domain EPEVTQTPSHQVTQMGQEVILRCVPISNHLYFYWYRQILGQKVEFLVSFYNNEISEKSEIFDDQFSVERPDGSNFTLKIRSTKLEDSAMYFCASSGQGYSNQPQHFGDGTRLSIL.

The rearrangement joins TRBV10-3 to TRBJ1-1; perhaps TRBD1 as D (5 bases). The CDR3 sequence is 15 residues long. Germline assignment: CDR1 ENHRY and CDR2 SYGVKD. Between the trimmed V and J ends, which lost 6 bases and 5 bases, there was a span of 19 bases. CDR3 bases: TGTGCCATCAGCGAGGCCCTTGGCGGGGGGACTGAAGCTTTCTTT. It yields the protein CAISEALGGGTEAFF.

J is TRBJ1-2 and V is TRBV5-6; D is uncertain. Trimming stripped 4 bases from V and 8 bases from J, with 12 bases between. This CDR3 spans 12 amino acids. Germline V lookup: CDR1 SGHDT, CDR2 YYEEEE. The CDR3 sequence is CASSAYSRGYTF. The CDR3 DNA is TGTGCCAGCAGCGCCTACTCACGGGGCTACACCTTC.

The gene calls are TRBV5-6 and TRBJ1-2; 8 bases match TRBD1. The CDR3 is made up of 12 amino acids. The V segment lost 3 bases and the J segment 8 bases; nucleotides outside the gene matches: 3. Germline-derived CDR1 and CDR2 are SGHDT and YYEEEE. The CDR3 coding sequence is TGTGCCAGCAGCTCGGGACAGGTCGGCTACACCTTC. It yields the protein CASSSGQVGYTF.

The rearrangement joins TRBV5-1 to TRBJ2-7; tentatively, D is TRBD2 (6 bases). Trimming cost V 0 bases and J 1 base, with 11 bases left between them. Germline-derived CDR1 and CDR2 are SGHRS and YFSETQ. This CDR3 region has 15 residues. Here the CDR3 reads CASSLGGDESYEQYF. As DNA, the CDR3 is TGCGCCAGCAGCTTGGGGGGGGACGAGTCCTACGAGCAGTACTTC.

The chain links TRBV12-2 to TRBJ2-1; the table's D call of TRBD1 was not tested on the DNA. TRBV12-2 is a pseudogene locus. The CDR3 extends over 19 amino acids. The CDR3 reads CASRFFGPTRDRGLYEQFF. CDR3 nucleotides: TGTGCAAGTCGCTTTTTTGGCCCGACCCGGGACAGGGGGCTTTATGAGCAGTTCTTC.

This sequence joins TRBV3-1 (or the pseudogene TRBV3-2) and TRBJ2-5; D ambiguous. Germline V gives CDR1 LGHDT, CDR2 YNNKEL (reference sequence). The CDR3 totals 12 residues. The V end was cut by 2 bases, the J end by 4 bases, with 5 bases between. CDR3 in amino acids: CASSQSSETQYF. The CDR3 region has the DNA TGTGCCAGCAGCCAATCGTCAGAGACCCAGTACTTC.

V and J are TRBV19 and TRBJ1-1, with D unclear. Germline assignment: CDR1 LNHDA and CDR2 SQIVND (reference sequence). The V gene lost 3 bases and the J gene lost 5 bases, with 16 bases spanning the gap. The CDR3 has 15 amino acids. CDR3 sequence: CASSISSLVATEAFF. The CDR3 DNA sequence: TGTGCCAGTAGTATTTCTTCTTTGGTGGCAACTGAAGCTTTCTTT.

The J gene is TRBJ2-7, the V gene TRBV27; TRBD1 matches at 12 bases. This CDR3 spans 15 amino acids. Germline V lookup: CDR1 MNHEY, CDR2 SMNVEV (reference sequence). V gave up 4 bases and J gave up 4 bases; unmatched junction bases: 5. This CDR3 is CASSSRDRGRYEQYF. The CDR3 nucleotides read TGTGCCAGCAGTTCGCGGGACAGGGGGCGATACGAGCAGTACTTC.

V is TRBV24-1 and J is TRBJ2-2, with TRBD2 matching 9 bases. The CDR3 totals 14 residues. From germline, CDR1 is KGHDR and CDR2 SFDVKD. V gave up 12 bases and J gave up 3 bases; unmatched junction bases: 7. For the CDR3, the DNA is TGTGCCTCGAGGGCGGGAGGGGACACCGGGGAGCTGTTTTTT. Its translation is CASRAGGDTGELFF.

This clone occurred once. The rearrangement joins TRBV5-1 to TRBJ1-2; 9 bases line up with TRBD1. Trimming at V came to 2 bases and at J to 6 bases, leaving 8 bases not matched to a gene. Germline V gives CDR1 SGHRS, CDR2 YFSETQ. This CDR3 comprises 15 residues. Here the CDR3 reads CASSLTRQGGHGYTF. For the CDR3, the DNA is TGCGCCAGCAGCTTAACGAGACAGGGGGGTCATGGCTACACCTTC.